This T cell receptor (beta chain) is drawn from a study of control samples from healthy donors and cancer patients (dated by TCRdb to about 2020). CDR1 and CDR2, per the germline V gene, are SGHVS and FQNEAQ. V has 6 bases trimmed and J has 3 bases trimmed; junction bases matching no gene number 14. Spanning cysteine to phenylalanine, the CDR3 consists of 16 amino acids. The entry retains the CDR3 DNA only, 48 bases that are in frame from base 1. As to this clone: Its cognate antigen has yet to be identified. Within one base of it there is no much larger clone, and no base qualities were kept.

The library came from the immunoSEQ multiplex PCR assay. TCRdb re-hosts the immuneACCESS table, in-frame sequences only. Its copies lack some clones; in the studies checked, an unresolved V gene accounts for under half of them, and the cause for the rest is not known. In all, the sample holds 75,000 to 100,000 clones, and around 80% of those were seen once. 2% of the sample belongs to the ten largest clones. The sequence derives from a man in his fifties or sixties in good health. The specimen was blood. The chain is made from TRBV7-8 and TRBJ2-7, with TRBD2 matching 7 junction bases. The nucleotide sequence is TGTGCCAGCAGTCCTACCATCCGGGGGGTCTACTACGAGCAGTACTTC. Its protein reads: CASSPTIRGVYYEQYF.